Listed below are T cell receptor beta chains from one sample, sequenced in a study of cytomegalovirus exposure and HLA in healthy donors. Clones were read by immunoSEQ multiplex PCR, and TCRdb kept only the in-frame ones, dropping some. This repertoire shows 150,000 to 200,000 clones, 86% found once; its top ten account for 7.2%. Sequencing was performed on PBMCs. Receptors originate from a man aged 25 to 40 in good health and CMV-seropositive. The CDR3 runs from the conserved cysteine through the conserved F or W. D genes are given only for firm matches. A row's size may be missing; if present it is once, few, many or a size class.

CDR3 protein | CDR3 DNA | D gene | V gene | clone size | J gene
CSVEVGYGYTF | TGCAGCGTTGAGGTTGGCTATGGCTACACCTTC | NA | TRBV29-1 | NA | TRBJ1-2
CAISESARGATDTQYF | TGTGCCATCAGTGAGTCGGCCAGGGGCGCGACAGATACGCAGTATTTT | NA | TRBV10-3 | few | TRBJ2-3
CASSRDIYNEQFF | TGTGCCAGCAGTAGGGACATTTACAATGAGCAGTTCTTC | NA | TRBV27 | NA | TRBJ2-1
CATGARVIDTQYF | TGTGCCACCGGCGCCAGGGTTATCGATACGCAGTATTTT | NA | TRBV15 | NA | TRBJ2-3
CASTWGHLDGEQYF | TGTGCCAGTACCTGGGGACACTTAGACGGCGAGCAGTACTTC | NA | TRBV19 | NA | TRBJ2-7
CATSRALEETQYF | TGTGCCACCAGCAGAGCCCTAGAGGAGACCCAGTACTTC | NA | TRBV15 | NA | TRBJ2-5
CASSLLGAGASSYGYTF | TGTGCCAGCAGCCTACTGGGTGCAGGGGCGAGTAGCTATGGCTACACCTTC | NA | TRBV5-4 | NA | TRBJ1-2
CASSLDTRNTIYF | TGTGCCAGCAGCTTAGATACGCGGAACACCATATATTTT | NA | TRBV11-2 | NA | TRBJ1-3
CASSSSGTHYEQYF | TGTGCCAGCAGCTCCAGTGGGACACATTACGAGCAGTACTTC | NA | TRBV7-9 | NA | TRBJ2-7
CATSRPLRGGMNTEAFF | TGTGCCACCAGCAGACCCCTCCGGGGGGGCATGAACACTGAAGCTTTCTTT | NA | TRBV15 | NA | TRBJ1-1
CASSLGGRGTEAFF | TGTGCCAGCAGCCTAGGGGGCCGGGGCACTGAAGCTTTCTTT | TRBD1 | TRBV27 | once | TRBJ1-1
CAIRGDTLVDEQYF | TGTGCCATCAGGGGGGACACCCTAGTGGACGAGCAGTACTTC | NA | TRBV10-3 | NA | TRBJ2-7
CASSPRGLTEAFF | TGTGCCAGCAGCCCCAGGGGGCTAACTGAAGCTTTCTTT | TRBD1 | TRBV11-2 | NA | TRBJ1-1
CASSQGRRGQPQHF | TGCGCCAGCAGCCAGGGACGGCGTGGGCAGCCCCAGCATTTT | NA | TRBV4-3 | NA | TRBJ1-5
CASIIGTNTGELFF | TGTGCCAGCATCATCGGGACGAACACCGGGGAGCTGTTTTTT | NA | TRBV2 | once | TRBJ2-2
CASSRHGTAGNTIYF | TGTGCCAGCAGCCGACACGGGACGGCTGGAAACACCATATATTTT | NA | TRBV6-5 | NA | TRBJ1-3
CASSLVGPGSYNEQFF | TGTGCCAGCAGCTTAGTCGGGCCAGGGTCATACAATGAGCAGTTCTTC | NA | TRBV7-9 | NA | TRBJ2-1
CASSSRQASYEQYF | TGTGCCAGCAGCTCCCGACAGGCCTCCTACGAGCAGTACTTC | NA | TRBV7-6 | NA | TRBJ2-7
CASRGWTGTNSPLHF | TGTGCCAGCAGGGGATGGACAGGGACAAATTCACCCCTCCACTTT | TRBD1 | TRBV27 | few | TRBJ1-6
CASRRGTATEAFF | TGTGCCAGCAGGCGGGGGACAGCCACTGAAGCTTTCTTT | TRBD1 | TRBV11-2 | NA | TRBJ1-1
CASSFAGDGYTF | TGTGCCAGCAGTTTTGCCGGAGATGGCTACACCTTC | NA | TRBV27 | NA | TRBJ1-2
CASSVVSSGEQYF | TGTGCCAGCAGCGTAGTGTCTAGTGGCGAGCAGTACTTC | NA | TRBV9 | NA | TRBJ2-7
CASSLGTGTGGEQYF | TGTGCCAGCAGCTTGGGGACAGGGACGGGCGGCGAGCAGTACTTC | TRBD1 | TRBV7-7 | few | TRBJ2-7
CASSLALDNYGYTF | TGCGCCAGCAGCTTGGCCCTGGATAACTATGGCTACACCTTC | NA | TRBV5-1 | few | TRBJ1-2
CASRKSGRAADTQYF | TGTGCCAGCAGAAAAAGCGGGAGGGCCGCAGATACGCAGTATTTT | TRBD2 | TRBV6-5 | NA | TRBJ2-3
CASSFLRQGAQETQYF | TGTGCCAGTAGTTTTCTCCGTCAGGGGGCACAGGAGACCCAGTACTTC | TRBD1 | TRBV19 | NA | TRBJ2-5
CASSDQGANTGELFF | TGTGCCAGCAGTGACCAGGGGGCTAACACCGGGGAGCTGTTTTTT | TRBD1 | TRBV2 | NA | TRBJ2-2
CASSPDEGAVGNTIYF | TGCGCCAGCAGCCCGGATGAGGGGGCAGTTGGAAACACCATATATTTT | TRBD1 | TRBV5-1 | NA | TRBJ1-3
CASSLNLGGNEQFF | TGTGCCAGCAGCTTAAATCTAGGTGGCAATGAGCAGTTCTTC | NA | TRBV11-3 | NA | TRBJ2-1
CAWSIGQGGREKLFF | TGTGCCTGGAGTATCGGACAGGGAGGTCGGGAAAAGCTGTTTTTT | TRBD1 | TRBV30 | NA | TRBJ1-4
CASSPVMTGGIGNEQFF | TGTGCCAGCTCACCGGTCATGACAGGGGGCATCGGCAATGAGCAGTTCTTC | TRBD1 | TRBV18 | NA | TRBJ2-1
CASSLQGRSLNTEAFF | TGTGCCAGCAGCTTACAGGGTAGGAGCCTGAACACTGAAGCTTTCTTT | NA | TRBV7-9 | NA | TRBJ1-1
CASSTWTIGSYEQYF | TGTGCCAGCAGTACCTGGACTATAGGGTCCTACGAGCAGTACTTC | NA | TRBV2 | NA | TRBJ2-7